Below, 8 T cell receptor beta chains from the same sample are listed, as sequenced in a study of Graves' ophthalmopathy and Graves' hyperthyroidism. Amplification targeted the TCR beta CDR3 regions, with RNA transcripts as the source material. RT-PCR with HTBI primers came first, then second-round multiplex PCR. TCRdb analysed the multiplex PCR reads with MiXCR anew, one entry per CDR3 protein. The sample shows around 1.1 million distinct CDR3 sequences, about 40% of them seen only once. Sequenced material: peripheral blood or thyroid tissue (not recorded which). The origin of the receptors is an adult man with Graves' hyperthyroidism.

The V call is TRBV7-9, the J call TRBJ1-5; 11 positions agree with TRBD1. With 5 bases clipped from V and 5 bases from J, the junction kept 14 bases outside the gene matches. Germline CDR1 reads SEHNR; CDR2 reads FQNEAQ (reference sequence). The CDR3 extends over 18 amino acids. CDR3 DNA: TGTGCCAGCAGCACAGGCGTCTCCATGGGACAGGGGGATCAGCCCCAGCATTTT. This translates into CASSTGVSMGQGDQPQHF.

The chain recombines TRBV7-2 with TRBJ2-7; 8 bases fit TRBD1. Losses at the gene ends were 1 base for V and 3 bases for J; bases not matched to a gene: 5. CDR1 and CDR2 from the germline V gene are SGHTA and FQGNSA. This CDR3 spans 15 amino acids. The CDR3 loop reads CASSLEKGQGYEQYF. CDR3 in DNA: TGTGCCAGCAGCTTAGAGAAAGGACAGGGCTACGAGCAGTACTTC.

CDR3 sequence reads: CSLTGPETQYF. The DNA for the CDR3 is TGCAGCTTGACGGGACCGGAGACCCAGTACTTC. This chain joins TRBV29-1 and TRBJ2-5; D tentatively reads TRBD1 or TRBD2 (5 bases each). This CDR3 region has 11 residues. The germline gives CDR1 SQVTM, CDR2 ANQGSEA. Trimming cost V 8 bases and J 5 bases, with 12 bases left between them.

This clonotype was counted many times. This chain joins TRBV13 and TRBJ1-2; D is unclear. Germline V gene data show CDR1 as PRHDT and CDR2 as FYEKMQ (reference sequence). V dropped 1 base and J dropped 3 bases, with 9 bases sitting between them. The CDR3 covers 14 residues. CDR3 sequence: CASSLAGSDYGYTF. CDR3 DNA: TGTGCCAGCAGCTTAGCGGGGTCTGACTATGGCTACACCTTC.

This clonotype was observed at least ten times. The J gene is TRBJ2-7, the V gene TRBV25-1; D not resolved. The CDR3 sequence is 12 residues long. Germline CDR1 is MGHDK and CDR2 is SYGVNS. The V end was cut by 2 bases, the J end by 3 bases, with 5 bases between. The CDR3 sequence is CASSEPLYEQYF. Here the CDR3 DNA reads TGTGCCAGCAGTGAACCTCTCTACGAGCAGTACTTC.

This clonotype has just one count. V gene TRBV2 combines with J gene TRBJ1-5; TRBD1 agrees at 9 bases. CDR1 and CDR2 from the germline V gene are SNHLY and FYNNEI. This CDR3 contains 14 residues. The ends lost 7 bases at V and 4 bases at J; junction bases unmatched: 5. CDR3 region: CASMRTGDNQPQHF. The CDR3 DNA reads TGTGCCAGCATGAGGACAGGGGATAATCAGCCCCAGCATTTT.

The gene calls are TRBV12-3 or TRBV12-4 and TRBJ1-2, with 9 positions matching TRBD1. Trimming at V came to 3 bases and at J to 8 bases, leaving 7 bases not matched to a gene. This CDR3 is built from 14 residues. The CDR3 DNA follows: TGTGCCAGCAGTTTCCTGGACAGGGGAGTCGGCTACACCTTC. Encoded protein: CASSFLDRGVGYTF.

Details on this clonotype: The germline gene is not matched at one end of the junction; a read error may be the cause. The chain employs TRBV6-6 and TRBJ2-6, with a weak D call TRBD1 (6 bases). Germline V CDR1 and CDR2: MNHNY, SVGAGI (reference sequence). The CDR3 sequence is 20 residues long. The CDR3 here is CASTYPTIGQHHSGANVLTF. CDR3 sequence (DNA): TGTGCCAGCACTTACCCTACGATCGGACAGCACCACTCTGGGGCCAACGTCCTGACTTTC.